This T cell receptor (beta chain) was retrieved from a study of shared clonotypes between healthy human individuals (TCRdb year 2020). Background for the entire study: The cohort included three men and a couple of women between 18 and 49 years of age. Per donor, three plates each were used for CD4 naive and CD4 memory, two for CD8 naive, and one for CD8 memory. To estimate repertoire size and how much clonotypes are shared between individuals, the study performed deep sequencing of blood TCR repertoires from five healthy adults. Libraries were prepared and TCR repertoires were sequenced by different laboratories using diverse techniques, in order to increase sequencing depth and limit assay-specific biases. Per donor, leukapheresis produced somewhere between about 0.85 and 9.5 billion PBMCs.

Using the deep immunoSEQ assay, TCR CDR3 regions were amplified from genomic DNA by multiplex PCR. Genomic DNA extracted from each cell subset was distributed evenly over all wells of several immunoSEQ 96-well plates, and each plate served as one replicate. Each replicate PCR for sorted subsets received 150 to 250 ng genomic DNA, equal to tens of thousands of T cell genomes. The purified libraries were quantified using a Qubit 3.0 fluorometer, sized with a Bioanalyzer 2100, and then quantified again using the KAPA Library Quantification kit. Each immunoSEQ 96-well plate was sequenced on its own single-read 150-cycle Illumina NextSeq 550 flow cell. In the original analysis: Because only junctional sequences without quality scores were contained in the immunoSEQ output, filtering matching that applied to full-length reads could not be performed. Sequences were annotated with PyIR, a Python wrapper for IgBLAST v1.9, and V/J genes and CDR3 were assigned using IMGT germline references. Any read was removed if the V/J assignment was weak (E-value above 1e-6), the CDR3 was missing, or the read contained stop codons, out-of-frame junctions, or ambiguous translated residues. V3J clonotypes were defined as sequences sharing an identical inferred V gene, J gene, and CDR3 amino acid sequence. Percentage overlap between repertoires was computed as shared unique clonotypes divided by the size of the smaller repertoire. Richness of each repertoire was evaluated using RTK rarefaction, the Chao1 estimator, and Recon v2.1 estimates of unobserved clonotypes. Generation probabilities were computed with OLGA for all TCRbeta clonotypes obtained by the gDNA method from a few donors. Entries here come from immuneACCESS through TCRdb and include only in-frame sequences with V and J called. Some clones fail to appear in such tables; in the studies checked, an unresolved V gene covers under half of the shortfall, and the cause of the remainder is unknown. V, J and clone size are taken as reported in that table, and D and trimming were inferred from the DNA itself. The sample table lists about 1 million clones, roughly 75% of them with a count of one. The top ten hold around 1.5% of the sample.

This clone was picked up a small number of times. The antigen it recognizes is unknown. No clone much larger than this one lies a single base away; base qualities are absent. V sheds 6 bases and J sheds 7 bases, leaving 16 bases between their ends. The germline V gene yields SQVTM for CDR1 and ANQGSEA for CDR2. From the cysteine up to the phenylalanine, the CDR3 has a length of 13 residues. Just the 39-base CDR3 DNA is kept, in frame starting at base 1. Donors were healthy HIV-negative adults with no recently reported acute infections or vaccinations. Every donor was a Caucasian adult living in Nashville, Tennessee, USA. CD4+ T cells were enriched by magnetic negative selection; naive cells were then positively selected on CD45RA, and the negative fraction formed the memory subset. After blood collection by leukapheresis, PBMCs were isolated using Ficoll-Histopaque density gradient centrifugation and then cryopreserved in the vapor phase of liquid nitrogen. Analytical flow cytometry was used to check the purity and quantity of every magnetically sorted T cell population. From each sorted fraction, genomic DNA was isolated and quantified by UV absorbance on a Nanodrop 2000c.

Results the study describes overall, beyond this receptor: Pairwise subsampling led to the expectation that sequencing depth would affect the degree of clonotype sharing among donors. When a few donors were compared, the shared fraction of clonotypes was around 4.6% for naive CD4, roughly 3.3% for naive CD8, more than 2% for memory CD4, and 0.35% to 0.4% for memory CD8. The genetic and exposure-history diversity represented was limited by the small number of donors. Naive subsets generally had larger estimated clonotype richness than memory subsets. Compared with non-shared clonotypes, clonotypes shared by all four sorted-subset donors had higher generation probabilities. Only blood was sampled, and tissue TCR repertoires likely differ from those in blood. Incomplete sequencing was indicated by rarefaction of sorted-subset datasets, despite the large sequencing depth.

Material for sequencing was memory CD4+ T cells sorted from blood. This specimen's cell subset or site label, per the study, means: CD45RA-negative fraction. The sequence was obtained from a man aged 18 to 29 in good health. Recombination linked TRBV29-1 to TRBJ2-4; TRBD1 could be the D gene, as 6 bases match. The DNA sequence reads TGCAGCGTGGCCCCCACAGGGATGAACATTCAGTACTTC. Its protein reads: CSVAPTGMNIQYF.